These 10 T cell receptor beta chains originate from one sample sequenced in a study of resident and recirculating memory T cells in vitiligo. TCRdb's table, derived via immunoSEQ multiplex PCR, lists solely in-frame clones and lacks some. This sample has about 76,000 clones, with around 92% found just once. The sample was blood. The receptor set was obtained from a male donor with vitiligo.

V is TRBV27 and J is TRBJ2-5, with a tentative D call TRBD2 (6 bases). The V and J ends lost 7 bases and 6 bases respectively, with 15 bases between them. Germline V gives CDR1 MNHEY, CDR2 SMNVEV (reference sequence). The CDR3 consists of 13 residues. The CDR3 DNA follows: TGTGCCAGCACCTCGGGGGTTGAGAAGACCCAGTACTTC. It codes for CASTSGVEKTQYF.

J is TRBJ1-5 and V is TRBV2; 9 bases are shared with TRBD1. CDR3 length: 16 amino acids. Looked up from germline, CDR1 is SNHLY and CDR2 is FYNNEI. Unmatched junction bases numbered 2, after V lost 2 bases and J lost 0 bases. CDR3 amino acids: CASSERTGVSNQPQHF. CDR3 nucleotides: TGTGCCAGCAGTGAAAGGACAGGGGTTAGCAATCAGCCCCAGCATTTT. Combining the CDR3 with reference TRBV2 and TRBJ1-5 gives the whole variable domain EPEVTQTPSHQVTQMGQEVILRCVPISNHLYFYWYRQILGQKVEFLVSFYNNEISEKSEIFDDQFSVERPDGSNFTLKIRSTKLEDSAMYFCASSERTGVSNQPQHFGDGTRLSIL.

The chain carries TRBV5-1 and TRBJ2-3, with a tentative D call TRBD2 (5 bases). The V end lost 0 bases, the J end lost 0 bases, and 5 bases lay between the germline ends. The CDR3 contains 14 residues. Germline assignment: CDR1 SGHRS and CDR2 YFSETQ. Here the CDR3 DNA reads TGCGCCAGCAGCTTGGCGGGGAGCACAGATACGCAGTATTTT. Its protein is CASSLAGSTDTQYF.

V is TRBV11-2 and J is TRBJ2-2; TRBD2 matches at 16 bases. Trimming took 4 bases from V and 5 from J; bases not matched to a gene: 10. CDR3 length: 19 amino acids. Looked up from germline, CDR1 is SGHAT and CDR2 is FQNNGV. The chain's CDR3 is CASSWGGTSGRARTGELFF. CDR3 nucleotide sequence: TGTGCCAGCAGCTGGGGCGGGACTAGCGGGAGGGCCCGAACCGGGGAGCTGTTTTTT. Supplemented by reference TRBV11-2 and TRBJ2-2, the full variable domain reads EAGVAQSPRYKIIEKRQSVAFWCNPISGHATLYWYQQILGQGPKLLIQFQNNGVVDDSQLPKDRFSAERLKGVDSTLKIQPAKLEDSAVYLCASSWGGTSGRARTGELFFGEGSRLTVL.

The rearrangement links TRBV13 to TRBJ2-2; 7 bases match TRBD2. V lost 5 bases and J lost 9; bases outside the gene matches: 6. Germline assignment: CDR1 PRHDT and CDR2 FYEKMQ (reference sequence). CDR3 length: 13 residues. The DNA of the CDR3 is TGTGCCAGCAGCACCCGACTAGCCCGGGAGCTGTTTTTT. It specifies CASSTRLARELFF.

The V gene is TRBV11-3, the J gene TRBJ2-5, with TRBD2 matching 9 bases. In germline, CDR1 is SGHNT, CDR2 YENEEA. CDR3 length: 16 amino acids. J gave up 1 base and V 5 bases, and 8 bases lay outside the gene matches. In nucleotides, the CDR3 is TGTGCCAGCAGCCAGCGGGGGGTTGGGTCCCAAGAGACCCAGTACTTC. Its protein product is CASSQRGVGSQETQYF.

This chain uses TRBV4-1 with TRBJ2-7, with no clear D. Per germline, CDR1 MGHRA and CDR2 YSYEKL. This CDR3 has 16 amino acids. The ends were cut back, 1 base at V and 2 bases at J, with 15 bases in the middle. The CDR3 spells CASSQGVVRGPYEQYF. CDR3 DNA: TGCGCCAGCAGCCAAGGTGTAGTCCGTGGGCCCTACGAGCAGTACTTC.

The CDR3 DNA is TGTGCCAGCAGCTTGGGGCACAGAGATACGCAGTATTTT. Protein sequence: CASSLGHRDTQYF. The chain has TRBV11-2 and TRBJ2-3; possibly TRBD1 for D (5 bases). The CDR3 has 13 amino acids. V was trimmed by 3 bases and J by 5 bases, leaving 9 bases between them. Germline CDR1 SGHAT, CDR2 FQNNGV.

The CDR3, as DNA: TGTGCCAGCAGCTTCAGGCAGGGGAAAGAGACCCAGTACTTC. Translating gives CASSFRQGKETQYF. V usage is TRBV5-4 and J usage is TRBJ2-5, with D possibly matching TRBD1 (6 bases). Looked up from germline, CDR1 is SGHNT and CDR2 is YYREEE (reference sequence). V lost 2 bases, J lost 3 bases, and 11 bases lay in between. The CDR3 extends over 14 amino acids. The complete variable domain, with remaining parts taken from reference TRBV5-4 and TRBJ2-5, reads ETGVTQSPTHLIKTRGQQVTLRCSSQSGHNTVSWYQQALGQGPQFIFQYYREEENGRGNFPPRFSGLQFPNYSSELNVNALELDDSALYLCASSFRQGKETQYFGPGTRLLVL.

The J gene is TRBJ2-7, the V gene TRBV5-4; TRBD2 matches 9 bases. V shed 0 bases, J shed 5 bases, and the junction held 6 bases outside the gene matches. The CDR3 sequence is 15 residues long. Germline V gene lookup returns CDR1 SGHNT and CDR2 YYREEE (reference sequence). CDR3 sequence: CASSLASGRTHEQYF. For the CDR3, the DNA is TGTGCCAGCAGCTTGGCGAGCGGGAGGACACACGAGCAGTACTTC. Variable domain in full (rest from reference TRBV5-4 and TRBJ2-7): ETGVTQSPTHLIKTRGQQVTLRCSSQSGHNTVSWYQQALGQGPQFIFQYYREEENGRGNFPPRFSGLQFPNYSSELNVNALELDDSALYLCASSLASGRTHEQYFGPGTRLTVT.